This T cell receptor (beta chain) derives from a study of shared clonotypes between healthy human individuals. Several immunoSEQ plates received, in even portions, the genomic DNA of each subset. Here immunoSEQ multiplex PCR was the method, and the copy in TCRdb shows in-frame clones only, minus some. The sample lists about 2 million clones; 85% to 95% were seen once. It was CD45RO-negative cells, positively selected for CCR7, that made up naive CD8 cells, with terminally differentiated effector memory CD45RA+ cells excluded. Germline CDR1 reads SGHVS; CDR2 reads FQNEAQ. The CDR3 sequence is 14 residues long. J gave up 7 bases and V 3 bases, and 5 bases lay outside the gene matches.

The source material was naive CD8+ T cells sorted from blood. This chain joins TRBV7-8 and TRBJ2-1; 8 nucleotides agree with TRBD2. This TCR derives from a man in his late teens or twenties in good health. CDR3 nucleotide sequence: TGTGCCAGCAGCTTTAGCGGGGAAGCGAATGAGCAGTTCTTC. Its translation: CASSFSGEANEQFF.